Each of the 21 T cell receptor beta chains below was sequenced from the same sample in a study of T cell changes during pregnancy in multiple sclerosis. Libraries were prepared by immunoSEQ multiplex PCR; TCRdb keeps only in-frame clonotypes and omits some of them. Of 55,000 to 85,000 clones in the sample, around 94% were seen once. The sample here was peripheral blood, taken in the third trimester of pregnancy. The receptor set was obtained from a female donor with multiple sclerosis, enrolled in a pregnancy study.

Here the CDR3 reads CASSGGKPYEQYF. DNA of the CDR3: TGCGCCAGCAGCGGAGGAAAACCTTACGAGCAGTACTTC. This chain connects TRBV10-2 to TRBJ2-7, with D tentatively TRBD2 (5 bases). V dropped 6 bases and J dropped 4 bases, with 13 bases sitting between them. Germline V gene lookup returns CDR1 WSHSY and CDR2 SAAADI. The CDR3 totals 13 residues.

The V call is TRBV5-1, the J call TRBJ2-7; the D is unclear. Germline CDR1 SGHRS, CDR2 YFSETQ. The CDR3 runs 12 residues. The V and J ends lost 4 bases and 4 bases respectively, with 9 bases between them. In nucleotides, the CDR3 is TGCGCCAGCAGCGGGTCAGGTTACGAGCAGTACTTC. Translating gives CASSGSGYEQYF.

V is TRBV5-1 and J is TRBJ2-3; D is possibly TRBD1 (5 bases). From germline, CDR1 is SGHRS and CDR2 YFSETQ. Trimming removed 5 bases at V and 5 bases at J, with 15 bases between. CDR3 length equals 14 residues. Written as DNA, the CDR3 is TGCGCCAGCAGTACAGGAGCTCACCAAGATACGCAGTATTTT. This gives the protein CASSTGAHQDTQYF. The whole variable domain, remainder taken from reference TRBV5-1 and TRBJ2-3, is KAGVTQTPRYLIKTRGQQVTLSCSPISGHRSVSWYQQTPGQGLQFLFEYFSETQRNKGNFPGRFSGRQFSNSRSEMNVSTLELGDSALYLCASSTGAHQDTQYFGPGTRLTVL.

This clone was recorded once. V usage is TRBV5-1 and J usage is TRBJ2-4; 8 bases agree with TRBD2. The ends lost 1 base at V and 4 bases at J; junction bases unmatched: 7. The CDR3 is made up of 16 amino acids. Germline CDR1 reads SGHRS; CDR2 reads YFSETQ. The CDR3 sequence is CASSLLPTSGKNIQYF. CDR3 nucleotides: TGCGCCAGCAGCTTGCTCCCTACTAGCGGAAAAAACATTCAGTACTTC.

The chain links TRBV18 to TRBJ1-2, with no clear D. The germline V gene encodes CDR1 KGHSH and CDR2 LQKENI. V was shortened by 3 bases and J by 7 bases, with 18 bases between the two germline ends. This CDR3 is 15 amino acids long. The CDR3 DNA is TGTGCCAGCTCACCTTACCTCGGCGGGCGGGGTGGCTACACCTTC. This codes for CASSPYLGGRGGYTF.

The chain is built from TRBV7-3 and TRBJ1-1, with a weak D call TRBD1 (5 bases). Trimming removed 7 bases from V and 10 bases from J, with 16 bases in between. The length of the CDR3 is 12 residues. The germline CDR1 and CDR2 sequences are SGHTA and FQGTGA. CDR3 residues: CASNPHGGVAFF. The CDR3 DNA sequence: TGTGCCAGCAACCCTCATGGGGGGGTAGCTTTCTTT.

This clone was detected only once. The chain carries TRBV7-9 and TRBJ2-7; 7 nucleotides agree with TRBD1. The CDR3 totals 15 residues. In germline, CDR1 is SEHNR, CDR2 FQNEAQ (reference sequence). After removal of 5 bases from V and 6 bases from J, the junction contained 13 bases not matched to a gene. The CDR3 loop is CASSPSWQGESEQYF. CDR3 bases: TGTGCCAGCAGCCCTTCGTGGCAGGGGGAGAGCGAGCAGTACTTC.

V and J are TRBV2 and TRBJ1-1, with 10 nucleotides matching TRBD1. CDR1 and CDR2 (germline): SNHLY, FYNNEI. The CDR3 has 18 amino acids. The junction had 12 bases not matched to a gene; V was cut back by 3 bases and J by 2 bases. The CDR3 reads CASSDPEDRGVVNTEAFF. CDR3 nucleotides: TGTGCCAGCAGTGACCCCGAGGACAGGGGGGTCGTTAACACTGAAGCTTTCTTT.

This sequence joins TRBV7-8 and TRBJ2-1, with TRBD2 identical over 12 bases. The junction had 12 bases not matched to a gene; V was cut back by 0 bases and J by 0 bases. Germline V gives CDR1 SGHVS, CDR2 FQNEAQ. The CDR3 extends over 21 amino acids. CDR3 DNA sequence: TGTGCCAGCAGCTTAGCGTCGAAGGCGGCTAGCGGGGGGGTCTCCTACAATGAGCAGTTCTTC. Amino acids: CASSLASKAASGGVSYNEQFF.

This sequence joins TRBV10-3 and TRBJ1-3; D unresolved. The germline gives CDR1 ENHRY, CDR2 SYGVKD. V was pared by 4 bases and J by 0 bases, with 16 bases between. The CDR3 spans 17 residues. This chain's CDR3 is CAISGISPASSGNTIYF. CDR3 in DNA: TGTGCCATCAGTGGGATATCCCCTGCTAGCTCTGGAAACACCATATATTTT.

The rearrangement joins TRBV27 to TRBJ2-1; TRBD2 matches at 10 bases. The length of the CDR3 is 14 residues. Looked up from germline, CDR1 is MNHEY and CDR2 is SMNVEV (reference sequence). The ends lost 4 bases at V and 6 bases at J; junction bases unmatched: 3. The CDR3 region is CASSSSGSFNEQFF. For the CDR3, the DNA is TGTGCCAGCAGTTCTAGCGGGAGTTTCAATGAGCAGTTCTTC.

DNA for the CDR3: TGTGCCAGCAGCTCCAGACTAGCGGACTACGAGCAGTACTTC. Protein: CASSSRLADYEQYF. The chain couples TRBV13 to TRBJ2-7; TRBD2 agrees at 9 bases. V lost 4 bases, J lost 3 bases, and 4 bases stayed unmatched. Germline loops: CDR1 PRHDT, CDR2 FYEKMQ (reference sequence). This CDR3 has 14 residues.

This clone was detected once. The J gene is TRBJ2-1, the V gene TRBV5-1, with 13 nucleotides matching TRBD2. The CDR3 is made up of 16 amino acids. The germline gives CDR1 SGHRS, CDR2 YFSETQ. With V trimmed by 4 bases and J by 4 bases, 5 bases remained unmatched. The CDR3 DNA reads TGCGCCAGCAGCGGGACTAGCGGGAACCCTTACAATGAGCAGTTCTTC. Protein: CASSGTSGNPYNEQFF. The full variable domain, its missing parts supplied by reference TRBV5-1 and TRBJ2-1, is KAGVTQTPRYLIKTRGQQVTLSCSPISGHRSVSWYQQTPGQGLQFLFEYFSETQRNKGNFPGRFSGRQFSNSRSEMNVSTLELGDSALYLCASSGTSGNPYNEQFFGPGTRLTVL.

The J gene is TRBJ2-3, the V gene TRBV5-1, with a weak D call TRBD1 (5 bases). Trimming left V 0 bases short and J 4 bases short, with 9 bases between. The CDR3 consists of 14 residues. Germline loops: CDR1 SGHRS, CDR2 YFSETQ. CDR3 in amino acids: CASSLGGYPDTQYF. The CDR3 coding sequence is TGCGCCAGCAGCTTGGGGGGCTATCCAGATACGCAGTATTTT.

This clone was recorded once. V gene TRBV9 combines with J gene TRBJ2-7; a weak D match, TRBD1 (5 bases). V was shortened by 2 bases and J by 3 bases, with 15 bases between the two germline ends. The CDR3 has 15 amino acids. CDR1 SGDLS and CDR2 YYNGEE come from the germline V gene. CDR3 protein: CASSVSFSQGYEQYF. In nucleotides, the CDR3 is TGTGCCAGCAGCGTTTCGTTCAGTCAGGGCTACGAGCAGTACTTC.

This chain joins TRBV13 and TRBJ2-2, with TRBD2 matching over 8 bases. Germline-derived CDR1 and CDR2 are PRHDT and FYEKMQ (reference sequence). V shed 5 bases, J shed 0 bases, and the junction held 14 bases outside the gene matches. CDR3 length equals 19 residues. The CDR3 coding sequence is TGTGCCAGCAGCCCCGAACTAGCGGCGACCTTCGCGAACACCGGGGAGCTGTTTTTT. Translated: CASSPELAATFANTGELFF. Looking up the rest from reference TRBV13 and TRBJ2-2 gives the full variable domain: AAGVIQSPRHLIKEKRETATLKCYPIPRHDTVYWYQQGPGQDPQFLISFYEKMQSDKGSIPDRFSAQQFSDYHSELNMSSLELGDSALYFCASSPELAATFANTGELFFGEGSRLTVL.

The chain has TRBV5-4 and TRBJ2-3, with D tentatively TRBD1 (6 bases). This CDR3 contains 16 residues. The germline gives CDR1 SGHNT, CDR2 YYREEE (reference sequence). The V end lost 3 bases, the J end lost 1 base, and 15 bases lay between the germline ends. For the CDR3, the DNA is TGTGCCAGCAGCTCGAAACAGGGTTGGGGCACAGATACGCAGTATTTT. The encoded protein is CASSSKQGWGTDTQYF.

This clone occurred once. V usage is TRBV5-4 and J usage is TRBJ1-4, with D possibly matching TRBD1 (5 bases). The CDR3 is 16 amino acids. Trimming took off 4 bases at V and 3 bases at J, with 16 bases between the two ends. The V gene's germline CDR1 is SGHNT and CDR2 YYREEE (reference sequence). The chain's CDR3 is CASSGDGGGANEKLFF. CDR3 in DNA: TGTGCCAGCAGCGGGGACGGGGGTGGGGCTAATGAAAAACTGTTTTTT. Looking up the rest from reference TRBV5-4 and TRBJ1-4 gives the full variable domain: ETGVTQSPTHLIKTRGQQVTLRCSSQSGHNTVSWYQQALGQGPQFIFQYYREEENGRGNFPPRFSGLQFPNYSSELNVNALELDDSALYLCASSGDGGGANEKLFFGSGTQLSVL.

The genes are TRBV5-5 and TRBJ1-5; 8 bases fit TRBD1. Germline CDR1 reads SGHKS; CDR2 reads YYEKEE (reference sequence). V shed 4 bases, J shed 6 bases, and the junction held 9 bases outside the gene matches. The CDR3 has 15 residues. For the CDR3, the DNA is TGTGCCAGCAGCCCGGGTGGACAGGGTCGTCAGCCCCAGCATTTT. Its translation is CASSPGGQGRQPQHF.

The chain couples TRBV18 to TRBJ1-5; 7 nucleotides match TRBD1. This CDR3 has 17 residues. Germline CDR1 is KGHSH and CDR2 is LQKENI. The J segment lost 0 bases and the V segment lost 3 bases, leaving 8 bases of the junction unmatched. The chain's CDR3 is CASSPAGTANSNQPQHF. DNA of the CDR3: TGTGCCAGCTCACCCGCCGGGACAGCGAATAGCAATCAGCCCCAGCATTTT.

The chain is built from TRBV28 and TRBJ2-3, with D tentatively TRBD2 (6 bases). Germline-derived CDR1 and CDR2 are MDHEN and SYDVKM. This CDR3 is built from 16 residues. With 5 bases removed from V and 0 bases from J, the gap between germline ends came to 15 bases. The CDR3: CASSPGTGGSTDTQYF. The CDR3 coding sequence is TGTGCCAGCAGTCCGGGGACTGGCGGGAGCACAGATACGCAGTATTTT.